The rows below give T cell receptor beta chains drawn from one sample of a study of cytomegalovirus exposure and HLA in healthy donors. This table comes from immunoSEQ multiplex PCR, and its TCRdb copy is limited to in-frame clones, with some not included. The data hold 180,000 or so clones, with roughly 9.4% observed a single time. The sequenced sample was PBMCs. The receptors here all came from a woman in her twenties or thirties in good health and CMV-seropositive. Each CDR3 is given with its conserved first and last residue. The D gene is left open where the match is weak. The listing skips clone size in some rows; elsewhere it reads once, few, many or a size class.

V gene	clone size	D gene	CDR3 length	CDR3 protein
TRBV5-4	few	TRBD2	15	CASRGGTSGSNEQYF
TRBV27	few	.	16	CASREQGSLSNQPQHF
TRBV7-3	.	TRBD1	15	CASSPDRGQNTEAFF
TRBV9	.	.	16	CASSVGGGASSYEQYF
TRBV13	.	.	11	CASSQQETQYF
TRBV10-3	few	TRBD1	15	CAIRRTGTSSYEQYF
TRBV2	.	TRBD2	14	CASKVAGDPYEQYF
TRBV14	few	.	17	CASSQPHGGINTYEQYF
TRBV2	few	.	13	CASSPGLTDTQYF
TRBV7-9	few	TRBD2	14	CASSFSSGSDEQFF
TRBV6-1	few	.	15	CASSVGGSGNYGYTF
TRBV7-9	few	TRBD2	15	CASSFDREGRYEQYF
TRBV25-1	few	.	15	CASSDQRSSTDTQYF
TRBV29-1	few	.	14	CSVRGGGTNEKLFF
TRBV7-9	few	TRBD2	18	CASSLPPRLAGTENIQYF
TRBV9	.	TRBD2	16	CASSVTTSGRRYEQYF
TRBV27	few	.	14	CASSLSAADYGYTF
TRBV7-9	.	TRBD1	14	CASSLNPGQGEDTF
TRBV7-9	few	TRBD1	17	CASSSDREKATNEKLFF
TRBV2	many	.	14	CASSGLPSTDTQYF
TRBV5-5	.	.	13	CASSPGHLEKLFF
TRBV30	few	.	17	CAWSGEASTATNEKLFF
TRBV10-3	few	.	15	CATLGPGGSGNTIYF